This entry lists 10 T cell receptor beta chains sequenced from one sample in a study of T-cell memory formation after mild COVID-19. TCRdb processed the 5' RACE reads anew with MiXCR; each CDR3 protein has one entry. The data contain hundreds of thousands of distinct CDR3 sequences, roughly 15% of them singletons. Sequenced input: PBMCs or a T cell subset sorted from them (not recorded which). The receptors originated from a man between 18 and 35 years old who had mild COVID-19 (a few samples of this study predate the infection). Cell type and time point are not known.

This clonotype was seen a few times. This chain uses TRBV10-3 with TRBJ2-7; TRBD2 aligns across 7 bases. Germline values: CDR1 ENHRY, CDR2 SYGVKD. J gave up 4 bases and V 4 bases, and 1 base lay outside the gene matches. This CDR3 has 12 residues. In nucleotides, the CDR3 is TGTGCCATCAGTGGGACTAGATACGAGCAGTACGTC. The encoded protein is CAISGTRYEQYV.

This clonotype was seen more than once but under ten times. This chain connects TRBV12-3 or TRBV12-4 to TRBJ1-2, with D unresolved. The V and J ends lost 3 bases and 3 bases respectively, with 5 bases between them. The CDR3 is made up of 12 amino acids. In nucleotides, the CDR3 is TGTGCCAGCAGTTTTCTTGACTATGGCTACACCTTC. Translation: CASSFLDYGYTF.

This clonotype has ten or more counts. The CDR3 spells CASSLLSSYNEQFF. The CDR3 nucleotides are TGCGCCAGCAGCTTACTGAGCTCCTACAATGAGCAGTTCTTC. The gene calls are TRBV5-1 and TRBJ2-1; D is ambiguous. Germline V lookup: CDR1 SGHRS, CDR2 YFSETQ. V dropped 2 bases and J dropped 0 bases, with 6 bases sitting between them. The CDR3 spans 14 residues.

This clonotype was detected many times. CDR3 loop: CSARGLAGKETQYF. CDR3 DNA sequence: TGCAGTGCTAGAGGACTAGCGGGGAAAGAGACCCAGTACTTC. V usage is TRBV20-1 and J usage is TRBJ2-5; 11 nucleotides align to TRBD2. Germline CDR1 DFQATT, CDR2 SNEGSKA (reference sequence). Trimming took 1 base from V and 3 from J; bases not matched to a gene: 1. The CDR3 contains 14 residues.

This clonotype was observed a handful of times. One end of the junction fails to match germline, which may point to a read error. The chain links TRBV7-3 to TRBJ2-1; 8 bases are shared with TRBD1. The CDR3 extends over 15 amino acids. Per the germline V gene, CDR1 is SGHTA and CDR2 is FQGTGA. CDR3 nucleotide sequence: TGTGCCAGCAGCGTAACAGGGGGTCGGTACAATGAGCAGTTCTTC. This translates into CASSVTGGRYNEQFF.

V is TRBV7-2 and J is TRBJ2-3, with TRBD2 identical over 14 bases. The CDR3 extends over 16 amino acids. Germline CDR1 is SGHTA and CDR2 is FQGNSA. The junction had 7 bases not matched to a gene; V was cut back by 5 bases and J by 6 bases. CDR3 loop: CASSPRTSGGRDTQYF. The CDR3, as DNA: TGTGCCAGCAGCCCCCGGACTAGCGGGGGGCGGGATACGCAGTATTTT.

Only a few counts were recorded for this clonotype. The chain employs TRBV2 and TRBJ2-5; D ambiguous. Germline V gene sequence: CDR1 SNHLY, CDR2 FYNNEI. The CDR3 sequence is 12 residues long. V was shortened by 8 bases and J by 5 bases, with 12 bases between the two germline ends. CDR3 coding DNA: TGTGCCAGCTCTCGAGAACTGGAGACCCAGTACTTC. This sequence encodes CASSRELETQYF.

The J gene is TRBJ1-1, the V gene TRBV5-1; D possibly corresponds to TRBD1 (6 bases). Germline CDR1 and CDR2: SGHRS and YFSETQ. The CDR3 length is 14 residues. Trimming took 2 bases from V and 5 from J, leaving 13 bases between them. The DNA for the CDR3 is TGCGCCAGCAGCTTTAAAGGGGGAGGGACTGAAGCTTTCTTT. Translation gives CASSFKGGGTEAFF.

This clonotype appeared a few times. The V call is TRBV5-1, the J call TRBJ1-1; TRBD1 agrees at 7 bases. In germline, CDR1 is SGHRS, CDR2 YFSETQ. The CDR3 is 16 residues long. Trimming at V came to 3 bases and at J to 3 bases, leaving 11 bases not matched to a gene. The DNA for the CDR3 is TGCGCCAGCAGCTGGTTAACAGGGGTGGGGGACACTGAAGCTTTCTTT. Its translation: CASSWLTGVGDTEAFF.

The sample holds many counts of this clonotype. This rearrangement joins TRBV25-1 to TRBJ2-7, with a possible D match to TRBD1 (6 bases). Trimming pared 6 bases from V and 6 bases from J, leaving 18 bases between. The CDR3 consists of 14 residues. CDR1 and CDR2 from the germline V gene are MGHDK and SYGVNS. The CDR3, as DNA: TGTGCCAGCAGGGCAGGGACATCGGTGGGCGAGCAGTACTTC. Protein product: CASRAGTSVGEQYF.